A single sample gave rise to the 6 T cell receptor beta chains below, sequenced in a study of CD8+CD57+ T cells in acquired aplastic anemia. It was genomic DNA that served as the template for profiling TCR beta VDJ and CDR3. MiXCR, applied by TCRdb to the reads, yields one record per CDR3 protein. The sample shows 350,000 to 450,000 distinct CDR3 sequences, 65% to 80% of them seen only once. Sequencing was done on a sample of sorted CD4+, CD8+, or CD8+CD57+ T cells (not recorded which) from PBMCs. The receptors stem from a human donor in good health, serving as a control.

Concerning this clonotype itself: Compared with germline, one end of the junction differs, possibly owing to a read error. The chain couples TRBV10-3 to TRBJ1-4; D is perhaps TRBD1 (5 bases). There are 13 residues in the CDR3. CDR1 and CDR2 (germline): ENHRY, SYGVKD. The CDR3 region has the DNA TGTGCCATCAGTGAGCCCGACAGTGAATATCTGTATTTT. Translated: CAISEPDSEYLYF.

This clonotype was counted at least ten times. CDR3 sequence (DNA): TGCAGTGCTAGAGACCCCGGGAGAGCAATCGCTGAAGCTTTCTTT. This gives the protein CSARDPGRAIAEAFF. The genes are TRBV20-1 and TRBJ1-1; unclear D gene. Germline V gives CDR1 DFQATT, CDR2 SNEGSKA (reference sequence). The CDR3 loop spans 15 amino acids. Trimming left V 0 bases short and J 6 bases short, with 17 bases between.

This clonotype came up many times. The J gene is TRBJ1-5, the V gene TRBV20-1; TRBD1 is a possible D gene (5 bases). The V gene's germline CDR1 is DFQATT and CDR2 SNEGSKA (reference sequence). CDR3 length: 13 amino acids. V was pared by 3 bases and J by 1 base, with 7 bases between. The CDR3 DNA reads TGCAGTGCTAGTGGGGGGAGCAATCAGCCCCAGCATTTT. The encoded protein is CSASGGSNQPQHF.

The chain uses TRBV14 and TRBJ2-1; maybe TRBD1 (6 bases). With 4 bases removed from V and 8 bases from J, the gap between germline ends came to 24 bases. The CDR3 sequence is 17 residues long. Germline values: CDR1 SGHDN, CDR2 FVKESK. In DNA form, the CDR3 reads TGTGCCAGCAGCCTAGATCCAGGACAGAGCTTTAAATATGAGCAGTTCTTC. Amino acids: CASSLDPGQSFKYEQFF. Variable domain in full (rest from reference TRBV14 and TRBJ2-1): EAGVTQFPSHSVIEKGQTVTLRCDPISGHDNLYWYRRVMGKEIKFLLHFVKESKQDESGMPNNRFLAERTGGTYSTLKVQPAELEDSGVYFCASSLDPGQSFKYEQFFGPGTRLTVL.

As concerns this clonotype: The junction and the germline gene differ at one end; a read error may be behind it. The CDR3 coding sequence is TGTGCCAGCAGCTTCCAACAGGGGGCGCGGGGCTCCGGCGAGCTGTTTTTT. Residues: CASSFQQGARGSGELFF. The chain couples TRBV7-2 to TRBJ2-2; 9 nucleotides agree with TRBD1. Germline lookup yields CDR1 SGHTA and CDR2 FQGNSA. The CDR3 is made up of 17 amino acids.

The V call is TRBV12-3 or TRBV12-4, the J call TRBJ1-1; D ambiguous. V was shortened by 6 bases and J by 4 bases, with 6 bases between the two germline ends. The CDR3 has 11 residues. CDR3 DNA sequence: TGTGCCAGCAGCCACCTCACTGAAGCTTTCTTT. Translated, it gives CASSHLTEAFF.